The source of this T cell receptor (beta chain) is a study of OX40 agonist ivuxolimab in advanced cancers. Overall study: Ivuxolimab, an agonistic anti-OX40 (CD134) antibody, was given to patients.

Notes on this clone: Antigen specificity is unknown.

The ends lost 4 bases at V and 0 bases at J; junction bases unmatched: 10. CDR3 length: 19 amino acids. CDR1 is SGHRS, CDR2 YFSETQ, per germline. Method: immunoSEQ multiplex PCR; TCRdb's copy keeps in-frame clones and lacks some. The sample has approximately 30,000 clones, around 81% seen once. The study's findings and limits: Expanded clones belonging to CD8+ T cells outnumbered, on average, those of CD4+. Blood T cells, both CD4+ and CD8+, expanded clonally by week 6 at 0.1 to 3.0 mg/kg.

This sequence originates from an adult with an advanced solid tumor such as melanoma, head and neck, liver or kidney cancer. This chain uses TRBV5-1 with TRBJ2-1; 13 nucleotides match TRBD2. This specimen consisted of CD4+ or CD8+ T cells sorted from blood, obtained in a trial of the OX40 agonist ivuxolimab. CDR3 protein: CASSLPGTSGASSYNEQFF. In DNA, the CDR3 is TGCGCCAGCAGCCTCCCCGGGACTAGCGGGGCTAGCTCCTACAATGAGCAGTTCTTC.